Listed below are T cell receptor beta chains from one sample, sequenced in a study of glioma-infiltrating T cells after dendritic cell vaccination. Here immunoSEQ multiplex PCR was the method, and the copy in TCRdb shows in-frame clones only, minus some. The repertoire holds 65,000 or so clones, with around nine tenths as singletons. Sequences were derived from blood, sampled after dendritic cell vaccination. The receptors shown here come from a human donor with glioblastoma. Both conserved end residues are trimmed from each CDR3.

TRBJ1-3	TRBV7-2	ASSSNRGDGNTIY
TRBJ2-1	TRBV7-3	ASSSLAGGAYNEQF
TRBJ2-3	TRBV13	ASSLVDLTDTQY
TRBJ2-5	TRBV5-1	ASSLKGDQETQY
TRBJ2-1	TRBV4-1	ASSHDPRTSGRYNEQF
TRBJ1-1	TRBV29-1	SGGSGRGNTEAF
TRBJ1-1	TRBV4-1	ASSLLTGGGTEAF
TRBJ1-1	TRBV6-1	ASSLRGTEAF
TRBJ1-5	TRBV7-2	ASSSGTGGNQPQH
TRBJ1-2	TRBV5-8	ASSWQQGTYGYT
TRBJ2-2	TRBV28	ASSLGRLATGELF
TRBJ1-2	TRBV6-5	ASSSGWYGYT
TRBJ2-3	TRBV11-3	ASSYRGSTDTQY
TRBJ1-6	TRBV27	ASSLTGRGSSYNSPLH
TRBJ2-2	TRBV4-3	ASSQGRAFGTGELF
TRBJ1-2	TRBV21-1	ASHTGVPAGYGYT
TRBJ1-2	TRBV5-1	ASSEQGANYGYT